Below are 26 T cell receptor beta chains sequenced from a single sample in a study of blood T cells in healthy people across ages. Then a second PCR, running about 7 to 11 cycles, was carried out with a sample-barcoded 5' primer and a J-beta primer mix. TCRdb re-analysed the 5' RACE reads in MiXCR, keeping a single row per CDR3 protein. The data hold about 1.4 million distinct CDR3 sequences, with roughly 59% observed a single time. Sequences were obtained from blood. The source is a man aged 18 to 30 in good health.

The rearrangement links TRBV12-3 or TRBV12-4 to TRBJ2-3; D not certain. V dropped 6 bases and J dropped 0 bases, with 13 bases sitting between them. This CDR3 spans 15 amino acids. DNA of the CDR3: TGTGCCAGCAGCCCCAGACCCCCTAGCACAGATACGCAGTATTTT. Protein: CASSPRPPSTDTQYF.

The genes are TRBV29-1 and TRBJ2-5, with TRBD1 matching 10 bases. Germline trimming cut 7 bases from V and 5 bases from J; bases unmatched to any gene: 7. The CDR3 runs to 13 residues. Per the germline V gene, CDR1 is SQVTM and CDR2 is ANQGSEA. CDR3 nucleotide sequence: TGCAGCGCCAGACAGGGGGCCTGGGAGACCCAGTACTTC. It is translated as CSARQGAWETQYF.

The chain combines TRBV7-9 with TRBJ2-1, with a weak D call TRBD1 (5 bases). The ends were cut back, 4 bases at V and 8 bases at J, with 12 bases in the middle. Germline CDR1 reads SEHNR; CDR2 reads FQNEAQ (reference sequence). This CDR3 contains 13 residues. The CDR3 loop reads CASSSDNDYEQFF. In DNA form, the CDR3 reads TGTGCCAGCAGCTCGGACAACGACTATGAGCAGTTCTTC.

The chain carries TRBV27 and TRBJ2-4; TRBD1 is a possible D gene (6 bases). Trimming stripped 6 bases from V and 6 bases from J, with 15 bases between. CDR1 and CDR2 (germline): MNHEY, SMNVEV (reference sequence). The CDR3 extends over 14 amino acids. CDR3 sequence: CASSRNTDRNIQYF. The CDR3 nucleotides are TGTGCCAGCAGCCGAAACACGGACAGAAACATTCAGTACTTC.

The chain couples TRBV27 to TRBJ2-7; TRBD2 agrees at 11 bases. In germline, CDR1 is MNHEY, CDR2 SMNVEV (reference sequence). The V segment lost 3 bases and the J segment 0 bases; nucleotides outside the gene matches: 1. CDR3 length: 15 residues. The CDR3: CASSFGTSGSYEQYF. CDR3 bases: TGTGCCAGCAGTTTCGGGACTAGCGGCTCCTACGAGCAGTACTTC.

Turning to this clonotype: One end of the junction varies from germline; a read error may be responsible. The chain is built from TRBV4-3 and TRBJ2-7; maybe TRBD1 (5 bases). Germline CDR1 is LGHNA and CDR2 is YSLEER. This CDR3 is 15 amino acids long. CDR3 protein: CASSQAQDSFYVQYF. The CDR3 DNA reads TGCGCCAGCAGCCAAGCGCAAGACAGTTTCTACGTGCAGTACTTC.

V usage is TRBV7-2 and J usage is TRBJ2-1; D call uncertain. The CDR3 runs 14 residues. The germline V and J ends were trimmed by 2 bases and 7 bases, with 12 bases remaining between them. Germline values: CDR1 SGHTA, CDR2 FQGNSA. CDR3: CASSLNPPFNEQFF. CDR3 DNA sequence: TGTGCCAGCAGCTTAAATCCCCCTTTTAATGAGCAGTTCTTC.

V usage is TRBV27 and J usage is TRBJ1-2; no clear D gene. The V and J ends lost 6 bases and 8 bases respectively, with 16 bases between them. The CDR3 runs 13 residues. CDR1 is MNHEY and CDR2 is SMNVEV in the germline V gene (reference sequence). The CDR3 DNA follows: TGTGCCAGCAGCCCTGGGCCTGTTATCGGCTACACCTTC. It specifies CASSPGPVIGYTF.

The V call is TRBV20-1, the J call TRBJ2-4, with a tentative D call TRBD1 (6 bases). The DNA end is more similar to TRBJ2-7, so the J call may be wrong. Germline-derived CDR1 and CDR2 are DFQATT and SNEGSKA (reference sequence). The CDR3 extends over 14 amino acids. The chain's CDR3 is CSARDPDSPTEQYF. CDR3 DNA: TGCAGTGCTAGAGATCCGGACAGTCCTACCGAGCAGTACTTC.

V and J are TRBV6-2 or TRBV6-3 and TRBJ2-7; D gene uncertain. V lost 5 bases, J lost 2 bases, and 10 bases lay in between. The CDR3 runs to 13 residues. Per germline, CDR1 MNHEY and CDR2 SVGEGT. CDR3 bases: TGTGCCAGCAGTGTCGGGTTCCCCTACGAGCAGTACTTC. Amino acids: CASSVGFPYEQYF.

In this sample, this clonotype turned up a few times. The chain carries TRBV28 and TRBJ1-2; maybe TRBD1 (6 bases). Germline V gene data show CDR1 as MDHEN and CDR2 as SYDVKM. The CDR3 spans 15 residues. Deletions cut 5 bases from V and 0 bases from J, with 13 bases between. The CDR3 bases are TGTGCCAGCAGTCCATCCCGGACAGCTAACTATGGCTACACCTTC. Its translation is CASSPSRTANYGYTF.

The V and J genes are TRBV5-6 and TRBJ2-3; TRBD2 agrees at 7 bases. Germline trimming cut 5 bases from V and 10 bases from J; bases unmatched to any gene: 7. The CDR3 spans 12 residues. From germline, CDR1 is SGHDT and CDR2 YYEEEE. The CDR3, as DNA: TGTGCCAGCAGTCCCGGACTAGTATCGCAGTATTTT. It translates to CASSPGLVSQYF.

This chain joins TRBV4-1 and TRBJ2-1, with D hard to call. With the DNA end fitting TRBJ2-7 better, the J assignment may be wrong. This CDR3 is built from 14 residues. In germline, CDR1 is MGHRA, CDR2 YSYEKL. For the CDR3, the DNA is TGCGCCAGCAGCCAAGATGCTTACAACAATGAGCAGTACTTC. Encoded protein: CASSQDAYNNEQYF.

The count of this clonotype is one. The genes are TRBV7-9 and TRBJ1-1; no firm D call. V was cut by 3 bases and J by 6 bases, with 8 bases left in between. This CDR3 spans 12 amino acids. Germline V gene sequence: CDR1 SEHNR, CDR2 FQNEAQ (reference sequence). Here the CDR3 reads CASSFSTPEAFF. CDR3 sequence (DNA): TGTGCCAGCAGCTTTTCGACTCCTGAAGCTTTCTTT.

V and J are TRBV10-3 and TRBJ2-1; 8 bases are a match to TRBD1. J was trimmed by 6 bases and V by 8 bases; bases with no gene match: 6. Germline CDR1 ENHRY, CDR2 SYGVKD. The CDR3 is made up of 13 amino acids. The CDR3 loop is CAIGTGVGNEQFF. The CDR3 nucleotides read TGTGCCATCGGGACAGGCGTCGGCAATGAGCAGTTCTTC.

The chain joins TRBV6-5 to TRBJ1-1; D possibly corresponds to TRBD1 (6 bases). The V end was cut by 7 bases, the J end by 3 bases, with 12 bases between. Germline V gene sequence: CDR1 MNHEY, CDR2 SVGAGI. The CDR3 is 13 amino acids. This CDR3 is CASKIPGDTEAFF. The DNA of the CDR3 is TGTGCCAGCAAGATCCCAGGGGACACTGAAGCTTTCTTT.

The CDR3 loop reads CAWSTGGFSGANVLTF. CDR3 DNA sequence: TGTGCCTGGAGTACGGGGGGCTTCTCTGGGGCCAACGTCCTGACTTTC. This chain joins TRBV30 and TRBJ2-6, with a tentative D call TRBD2 (7 bases). Germline assignment: CDR1 GTSNPN and CDR2 SVGIG (reference sequence). The CDR3 runs 16 residues. Trimming shortened V by 2 bases and J by 0 bases, and 11 bases separated the two germline ends.

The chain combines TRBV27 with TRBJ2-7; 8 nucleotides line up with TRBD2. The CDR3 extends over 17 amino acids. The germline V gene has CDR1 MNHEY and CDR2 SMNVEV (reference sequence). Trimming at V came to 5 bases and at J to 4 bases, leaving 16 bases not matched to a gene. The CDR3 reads CASSHRDAGGAPYEQYF. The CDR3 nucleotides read TGTGCCAGCAGTCACCGCGACGCGGGAGGCGCCCCTTACGAGCAGTACTTC.

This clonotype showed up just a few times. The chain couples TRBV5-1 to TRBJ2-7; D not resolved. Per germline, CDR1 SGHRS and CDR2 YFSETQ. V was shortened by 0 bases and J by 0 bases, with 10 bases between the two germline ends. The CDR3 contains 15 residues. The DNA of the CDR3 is TGCGCCAGCAGCTTGGAGGCAGCGAGCTCCTACGAGCAGTACTTC. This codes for CASSLEAASSYEQYF.

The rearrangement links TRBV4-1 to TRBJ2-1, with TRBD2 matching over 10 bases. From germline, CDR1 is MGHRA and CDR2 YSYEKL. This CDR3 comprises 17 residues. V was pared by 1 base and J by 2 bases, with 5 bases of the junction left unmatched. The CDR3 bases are TGCGCCAGCAGCCAAGGCCATAGCGGGAGGACCTACAATGAGCAGTTCTTC. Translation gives CASSQGHSGRTYNEQFF.

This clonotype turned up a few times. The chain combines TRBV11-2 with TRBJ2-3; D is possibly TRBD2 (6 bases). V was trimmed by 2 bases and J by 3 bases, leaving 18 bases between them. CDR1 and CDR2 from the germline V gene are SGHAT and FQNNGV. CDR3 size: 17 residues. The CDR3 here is CASSLLGLRGETDTQYF. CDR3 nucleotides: TGTGCCAGCAGCTTACTGGGACTCCGTGGGGAGACAGATACGCAGTATTTT.

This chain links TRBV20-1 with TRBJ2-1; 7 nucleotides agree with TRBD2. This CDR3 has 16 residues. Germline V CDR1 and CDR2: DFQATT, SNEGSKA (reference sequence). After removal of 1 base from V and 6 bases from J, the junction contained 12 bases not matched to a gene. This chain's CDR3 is CSARAPGGLFGNEQFF. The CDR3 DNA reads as TGCAGTGCTAGAGCTCCCGGGGGGTTATTCGGCAATGAGCAGTTCTTC.

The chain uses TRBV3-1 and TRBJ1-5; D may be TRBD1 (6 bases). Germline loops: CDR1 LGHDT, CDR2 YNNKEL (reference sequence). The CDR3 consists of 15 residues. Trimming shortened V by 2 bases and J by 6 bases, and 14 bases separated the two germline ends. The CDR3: CASSQKQGVGQPQHF. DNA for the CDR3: TGTGCCAGCAGCCAAAAACAGGGAGTCGGTCAGCCCCAGCATTTT. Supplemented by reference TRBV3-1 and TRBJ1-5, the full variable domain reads DTAVSQTPKYLVTQMGNDKSIKCEQNLGHDTMYWYKQDSKKFLKIMFSYNNKELIINETVPNRFSPKSPDKAHLNLHINSLELGDSAVYFCASSQKQGVGQPQHFGDGTRLSIL.

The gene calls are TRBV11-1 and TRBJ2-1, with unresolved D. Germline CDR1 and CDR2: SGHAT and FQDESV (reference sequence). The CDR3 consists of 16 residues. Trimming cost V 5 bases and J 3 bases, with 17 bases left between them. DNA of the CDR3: TGTGCCAGCAGCCCTGGACGAATCGGCAGCTACAATGAGCAGTTCTTC. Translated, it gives CASSPGRIGSYNEQFF. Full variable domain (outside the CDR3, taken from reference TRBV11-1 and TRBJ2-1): EAEVAQSPRYKITEKSQAVAFWCDPISGHATLYWYRQILGQGPELLVQFQDESVVDDSQLPKDRFSAERLKGVDSTLKIQPAELGDSAMYLCASSPGRIGSYNEQFFGPGTRLTVL.

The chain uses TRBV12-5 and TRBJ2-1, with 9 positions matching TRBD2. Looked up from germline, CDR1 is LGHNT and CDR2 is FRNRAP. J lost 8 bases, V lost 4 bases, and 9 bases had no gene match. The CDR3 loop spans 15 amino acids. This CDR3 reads CASGSGLAQGDEQFF. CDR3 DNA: TGTGCTAGTGGTTCGGGACTAGCCCAGGGGGATGAGCAGTTCTTC. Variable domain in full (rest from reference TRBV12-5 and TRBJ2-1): DARVTQTPRHKVTEMGQEVTMRCQPILGHNTVFWYRQTMMQGLELLAYFRNRAPLDDSGMPKDRFSAEMPDATLATLKIQPSEPRDSAVYFCASGSGLAQGDEQFFGPGTRLTVL.

CDR3 nucleotide sequence: TGTGCCTCTTCCGAGACCTACCAAGAGACCCAGTACTTC. It translates to CASSETYQETQYF. The V gene is TRBV27, the J gene TRBJ2-5, with no clear D. The V end was cut by 11 bases, the J end by 0 bases, with 13 bases between. The CDR3 runs to 13 residues. Germline CDR1 is MNHEY and CDR2 is SMNVEV (reference sequence).